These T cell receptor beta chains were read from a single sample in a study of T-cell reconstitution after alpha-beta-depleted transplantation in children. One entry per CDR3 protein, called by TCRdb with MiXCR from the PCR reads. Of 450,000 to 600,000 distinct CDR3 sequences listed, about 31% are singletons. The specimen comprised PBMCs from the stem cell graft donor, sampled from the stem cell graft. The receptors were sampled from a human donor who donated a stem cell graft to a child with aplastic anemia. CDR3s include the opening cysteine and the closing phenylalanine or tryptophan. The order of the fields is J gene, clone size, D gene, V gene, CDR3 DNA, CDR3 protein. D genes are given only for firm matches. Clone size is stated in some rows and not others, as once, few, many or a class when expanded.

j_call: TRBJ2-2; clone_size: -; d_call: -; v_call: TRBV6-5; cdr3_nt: TGTGCCAGCAGTTACATTAAGTACCCGGTTTCGAACACCGGGGAGCTGTTTTTT; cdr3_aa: CASSYIKYPVSNTGELFF
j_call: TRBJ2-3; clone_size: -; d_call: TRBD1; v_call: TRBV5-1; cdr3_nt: TGCGCCAGCAGTTCCGGGACAGGGGGCATCTATACGCAGTATTTT; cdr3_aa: CASSSGTGGIYTQYF
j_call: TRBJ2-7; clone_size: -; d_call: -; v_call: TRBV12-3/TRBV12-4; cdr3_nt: TGTGCCAGCAGCCTACTTGACTCCCACTACGAGCAGTACTTC; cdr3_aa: CASSLLDSHYEQYF
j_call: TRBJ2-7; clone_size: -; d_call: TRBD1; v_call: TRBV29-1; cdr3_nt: TGCAGCGTTGCTTCCGGGACAGCCTACGAGCAGTACTTC; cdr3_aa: CSVASGTAYEQYF
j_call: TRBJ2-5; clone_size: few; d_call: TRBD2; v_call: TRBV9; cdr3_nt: TGTGCCAGCAGCCCTCGCACTAGCGGGAGGGCGGGAGAGACCCAGTACTTC; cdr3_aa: CASSPRTSGRAGETQYF
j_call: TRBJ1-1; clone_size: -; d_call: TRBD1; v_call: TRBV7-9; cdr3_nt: TGTGCCAGCAGCGTAGGGGGACCAAGGGGGCCTGAAGCTTTCTTT; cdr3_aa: CASSVGGPRGPEAFF
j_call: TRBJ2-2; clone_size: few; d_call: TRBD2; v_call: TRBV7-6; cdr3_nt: TGTGCCAGCAGCCCGGGACTAGCGGGGGAACGGGGGGAGCTGTTTTTT; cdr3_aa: CASSPGLAGERGELFF
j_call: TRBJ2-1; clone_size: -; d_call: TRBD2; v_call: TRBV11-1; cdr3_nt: TGTGCCAGCAGCTTATTAGTTGGATTAGCGGGAAAAGTTAAGAGCAATGAGCAGTTCTTC; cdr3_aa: CASSLLVGLAGKVKSNEQFF
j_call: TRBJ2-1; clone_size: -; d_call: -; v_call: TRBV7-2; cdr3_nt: TGTGCCAGCAGCTTAACGGCGGGAAGCCCCCCCCATGAGCAGTTCTTC; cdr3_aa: CASSLTAGSPPHEQFF
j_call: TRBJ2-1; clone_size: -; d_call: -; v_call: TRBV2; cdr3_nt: TGTGCCAGCAGCCTGAGACTAGAGACCTACAATGAGCAGTTCTTC; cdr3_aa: CASSLRLETYNEQFF
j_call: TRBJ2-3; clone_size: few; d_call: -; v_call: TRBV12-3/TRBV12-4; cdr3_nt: TGTGTTGGCGGGACTAGCACAGATACGCAGTATTTT; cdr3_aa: CVGGTSTDTQYF
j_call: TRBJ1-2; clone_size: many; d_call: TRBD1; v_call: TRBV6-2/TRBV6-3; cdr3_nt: TGTGCCAGCAGTTCCGGGACAGACTATGGCTACACCTTC; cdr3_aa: CASSSGTDYGYTF
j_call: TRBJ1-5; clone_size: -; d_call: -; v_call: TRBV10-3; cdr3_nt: TGTGCCATCAGTGACAGGGGAGGCAATCAGCCCCAGCATTTT; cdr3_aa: CAISDRGGNQPQHF
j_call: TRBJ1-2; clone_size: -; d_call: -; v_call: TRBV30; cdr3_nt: TGTGCCTGGAGTGTGGTGGGGGATAACTATGGCTACACCTTC; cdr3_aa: CAWSVVGDNYGYTF
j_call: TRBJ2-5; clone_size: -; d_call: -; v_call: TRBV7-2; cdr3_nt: TGTGCCAGCAGCTCCTGGGGGGCGGTACTGAAAGAGACCCAGTACTTC; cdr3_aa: CASSSWGAVLKETQYF
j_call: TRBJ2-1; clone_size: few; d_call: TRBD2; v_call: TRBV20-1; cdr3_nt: TGCAGTGCTAGGACTAGCGGGGGCCACAATGAGCAGTTCTTC; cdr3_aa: CSARTSGGHNEQFF
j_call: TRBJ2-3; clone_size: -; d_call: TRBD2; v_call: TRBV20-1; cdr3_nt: TGCAGTGCGAACCCGGGGGGAGCTGGAGATACGCAGTATTTT; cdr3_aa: CSANPGGAGDTQYF
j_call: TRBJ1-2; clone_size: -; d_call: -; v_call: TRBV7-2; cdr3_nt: TGTGCCAGCAGCGTGGGACACCCGGGATCCGGCTACACCTTC; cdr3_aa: CASSVGHPGSGYTF
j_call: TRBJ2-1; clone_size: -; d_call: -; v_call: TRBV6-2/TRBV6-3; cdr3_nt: TGTGCCAGCAGTATACAGGGTTCTGTCCGAAACAATGAGCAGTTCTTC; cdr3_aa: CASSIQGSVRNNEQFF
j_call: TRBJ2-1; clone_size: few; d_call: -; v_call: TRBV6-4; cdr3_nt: TGTGCCAGCAGCCTCGGAGGGGCAGCGGGTAGGTCCTACAATGAGCAGTTCTTC; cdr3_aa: CASSLGGAAGRSYNEQFF
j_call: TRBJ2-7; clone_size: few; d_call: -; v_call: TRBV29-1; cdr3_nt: TGCAGCGTTGAGGATGCGGCTAGGGGTTCCTACGAGCAGTACTTC; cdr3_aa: CSVEDAARGSYEQYF
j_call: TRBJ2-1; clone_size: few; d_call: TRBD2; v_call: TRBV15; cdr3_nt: TGTGCCACCAGCAGGGCCCCTAGCGGGGATGAGCAGTTCTTC; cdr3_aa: CATSRAPSGDEQFF
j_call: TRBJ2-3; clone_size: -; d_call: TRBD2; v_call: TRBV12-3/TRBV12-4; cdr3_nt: TGTGCCAGCGGGAGGGAATGGACAGATACGCAGTATTTT; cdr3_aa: CASGREWTDTQYF
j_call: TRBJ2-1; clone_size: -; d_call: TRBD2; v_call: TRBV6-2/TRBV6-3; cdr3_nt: TGTGCCAGCAGTTACGGCTCGGCTAGCGGGAGTCGGTCCTACAATGAGCAGTTCTTC; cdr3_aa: CASSYGSASGSRSYNEQFF
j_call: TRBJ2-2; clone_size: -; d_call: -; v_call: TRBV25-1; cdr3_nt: TGTGCCAGCAGTGAAATGCAGGGGGAGGCCGGGGAGCTGTTTTTT; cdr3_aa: CASSEMQGEAGELFF
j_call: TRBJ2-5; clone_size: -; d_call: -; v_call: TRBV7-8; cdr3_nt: TGTGCCAGCAGCCCAGGTACCCAAGAGACCCAGTACTTC; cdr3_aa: CASSPGTQETQYF
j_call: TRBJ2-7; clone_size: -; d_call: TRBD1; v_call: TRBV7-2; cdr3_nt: TGTGCCAGCAGTTCTCTTACCCAGGGGGCACGCTACGAGCAGTACTTC; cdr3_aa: CASSSLTQGARYEQYF
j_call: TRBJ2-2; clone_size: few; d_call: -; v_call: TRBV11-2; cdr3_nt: TGTGCCAGCAGCCGGGACCAGAACACCGGGGAGCTGTTTTTT; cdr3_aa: CASSRDQNTGELFF
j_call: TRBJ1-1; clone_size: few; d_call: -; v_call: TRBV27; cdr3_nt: TGTGCCAGCAGTTTAAGCCGGGGCGCGTTTGGCACTGAAGCTTTCTTT; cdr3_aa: CASSLSRGAFGTEAFF
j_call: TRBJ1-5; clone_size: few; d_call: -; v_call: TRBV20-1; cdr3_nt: TGCAGTGCTTTAGGCAATAGCAATCAGCCCCAGCATTTT; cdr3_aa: CSALGNSNQPQHF
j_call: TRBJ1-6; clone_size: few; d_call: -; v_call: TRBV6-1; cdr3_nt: TGTGCCAGCACCGAACAGGGTTATAATTCACCCCTCCACTTT; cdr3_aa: CASTEQGYNSPLHF
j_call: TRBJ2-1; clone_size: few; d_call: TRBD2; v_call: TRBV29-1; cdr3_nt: TGCAGCGTTTTGGCGGGAGGGCTTTCCAATGAGCAGTTCTTC; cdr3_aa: CSVLAGGLSNEQFF
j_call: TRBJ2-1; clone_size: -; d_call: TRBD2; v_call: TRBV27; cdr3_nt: TGTGCCAGCAGCCGTTCCGGGACTAGCGGGGAGCAGTTCTTC; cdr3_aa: CASSRSGTSGEQFF
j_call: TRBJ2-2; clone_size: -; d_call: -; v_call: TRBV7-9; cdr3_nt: TGTGCCAGCAGCGCCTCACGTGGGCAGGGTAACACCGGGGAGCTGTTTTTT; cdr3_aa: CASSASRGQGNTGELFF
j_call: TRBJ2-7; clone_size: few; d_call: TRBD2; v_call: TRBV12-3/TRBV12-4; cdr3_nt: TGTGCCAGCAGCCCATTGGGGGGGTACGAGCAGTACTTC; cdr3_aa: CASSPLGGYEQYF
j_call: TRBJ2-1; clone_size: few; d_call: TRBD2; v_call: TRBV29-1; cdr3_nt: TGCAGCGTCCCGGGGCTTAGCGGGAGCTCCTACAATGAGCAGTTCTTC; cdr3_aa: CSVPGLSGSSYNEQFF
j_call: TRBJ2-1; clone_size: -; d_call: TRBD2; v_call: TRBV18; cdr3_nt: TGTGCCAGCTCACTTGGTGCCGGGACTAGCGGGAGAAATGAGCAGTTCTTC; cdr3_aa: CASSLGAGTSGRNEQFF
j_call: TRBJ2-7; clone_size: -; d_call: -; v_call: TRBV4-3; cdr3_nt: TGCGCCAGCAGCCAAGTCGGTTTAGGGGGAGACTACGAGCAGTACTTC; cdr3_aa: CASSQVGLGGDYEQYF
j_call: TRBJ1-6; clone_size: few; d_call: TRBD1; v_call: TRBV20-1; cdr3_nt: TGCAGTGCTAGAGATCCGAGACAGGGGCTTACTTCACCCCTCCACTTT; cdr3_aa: CSARDPRQGLTSPLHF
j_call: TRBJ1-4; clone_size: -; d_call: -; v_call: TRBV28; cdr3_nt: TGTGCCAGCAGTTTTACCCCTCTAAGTGAAAAACTGTTTTTT; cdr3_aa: CASSFTPLSEKLFF
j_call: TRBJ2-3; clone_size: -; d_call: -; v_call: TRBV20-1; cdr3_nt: TGCAGTGCCGGGGACACAGATACGCAGTATTTT; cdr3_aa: CSAGDTDTQYF
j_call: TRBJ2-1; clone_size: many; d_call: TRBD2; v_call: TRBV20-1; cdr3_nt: TGCAGTGCTAGTATCGATAGGACTAGTAGGGGCAATGAGCAGTTCTTC; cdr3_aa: CSASIDRTSRGNEQFF
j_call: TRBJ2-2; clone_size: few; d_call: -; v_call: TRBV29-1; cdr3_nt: TGCAGCGTGGCGGTACCCACCGGGGAGCTGTTTTTT; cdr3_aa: CSVAVPTGELFF
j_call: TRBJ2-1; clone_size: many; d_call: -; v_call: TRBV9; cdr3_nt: TGTGCCAGCAGCAAAGGACTGAGCTCCTACAATGAGCAGTTCTTC; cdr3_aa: CASSKGLSSYNEQFF
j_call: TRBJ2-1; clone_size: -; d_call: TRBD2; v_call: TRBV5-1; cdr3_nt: TGCGCCAGCAGCTTGGTTGGTAGCGGGGTCAAATTTTCCTACAATGAGCAGTTCTTC; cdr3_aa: CASSLVGSGVKFSYNEQFF
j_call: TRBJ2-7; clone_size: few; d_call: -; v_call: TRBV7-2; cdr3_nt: TGTGCCAGCAGCGGGGGCCGGGACGCCCAGCAGTACTTC; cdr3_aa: CASSGGRDAQQYF
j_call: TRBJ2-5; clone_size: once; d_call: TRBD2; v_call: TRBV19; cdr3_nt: TGTGCCAGTAGAGGACTAGCGGCCGGGGGAGAGACCCAGTACTTC; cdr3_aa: CASRGLAAGGETQYF